These 23 T cell receptor beta chains share one sample of origin, sequenced in a study of OX40 agonist ivuxolimab in advanced cancers. Libraries were prepared through the immunoSEQ multiplex PCR assay. The immuneACCESS repertoire file appears here via TCRdb, limited to in-frame rearrangements. These files lack a portion of the clones; in checked studies, under half of the deficit traces to unresolved V genes, and the cause of the others is not known. The sample contains roughly 80,000 clones, 70% to 90% of them found a single time. Approximately 1.9% of the sample is held by the ten biggest clonotypes. The material sequenced was CD4+ or CD8+ T cells sorted from blood, taken in a trial of the OX40 agonist ivuxolimab. Receptors were obtained from an adult with an advanced solid tumor such as melanoma, head and neck, liver or kidney cancer.

V and J are TRBV28 and TRBJ2-1; 9 bases are a match to TRBD1. This CDR3 comprises 16 residues. The germline gives CDR1 MDHEN, CDR2 SYDVKM. V trimming: 4 bases; J trimming: 4 bases; junction bases outside the gene matches: 8. DNA of the CDR3: TGTGCCAGCAGTTCTTGGCGGACAGGGGAATACAATGAGCAGTTCTTC. Translation: CASSSWRTGEYNEQFF.

In this sample, this clone turned up a few times. This chain links TRBV11-2 with TRBJ2-3; no clear D gene. This CDR3 has 13 residues. Germline V gene data show CDR1 as SGHAT and CDR2 as FQNNGV. Trimming removed 2 bases from V and 6 bases from J, with 9 bases in between. The CDR3 bases are TGTGCCAGCAGCTTAAAACGAGTTGATACGCAGTATTTT. Its protein product is CASSLKRVDTQYF.

Notes on this clone: A much larger clone differs from this one at a single base, so this may be a read error. The rearrangement joins TRBV6-1 to TRBJ1-6, with D uncertain. The CDR3 consists of 11 residues. Germline assignment: CDR1 MNHNS and CDR2 SASEGT. The CDR3 DNA sequence: TGTGTCAGCAGTTCCGGTTCACCCCTCCACTTT. Protein: CVSSSGSPLHF.

The table lists this clone with a few counts. The chain is built from TRBV5-1 and TRBJ2-5, with D maybe TRBD2 (5 bases). This CDR3 has 12 residues. Deletions cut 5 bases from V and 5 bases from J, with 10 bases between. CDR1 and CDR2 from the germline V gene are SGHRS and YFSETQ. CDR3 sequence: CASSEGGETQYF. The CDR3 DNA follows: TGCGCCAGCAGTGAGGGCGGGGAGACCCAGTACTTC.

The rearrangement uses TRBV5-8 and TRBJ1-2, with unresolved D. V lost 5 bases to trimming and J lost 4 bases, with 9 bases between them. Looked up from germline, CDR1 is SGHTS and CDR2 is YDEGEE. CDR3 length: 12 amino acids. The CDR3 DNA reads TGTGCCAGCAGGTCCAGCTTCTATGGCTACACCTTC. This encodes CASRSSFYGYTF.

The chain couples TRBV2 to TRBJ1-2; 8 nucleotides agree with TRBD1. The CDR3 is 14 residues long. V was pared by 6 bases and J by 5 bases, with 8 bases of the junction left unmatched. Germline V lookup: CDR1 SNHLY, CDR2 FYNNEI. CDR3 coding DNA: TGTGCCAGCAGCGCCATAGGACAGGGATATGGCTACACCTTC. It is translated as CASSAIGQGYGYTF. The full variable domain, in which reference TRBV2 and TRBJ1-2 provide the parts outside the CDR3, is EPEVTQTPSHQVTQMGQEVILRCVPISNHLYFYWYRQILGQKVEFLVSFYNNEISEKSEIFDDQFSVERPDGSNFTLKIRSTKLEDSAMYFCASSAIGQGYGYTFGSGTRLTVV.

The genes are TRBV7-2 and TRBJ2-1, with a tentative D call TRBD2 (7 bases). CDR3 length: 16 residues. From germline, CDR1 is SGHTA and CDR2 FQGNSA. V gave up 2 bases and J gave up 8 bases, with 19 bases separating them. In DNA form, the CDR3 reads TGTGCCAGCAGCTTACTGGGCGGGGGCCTCCTGGATGAGCAGTTCTTC. Its translation is CASSLLGGGLLDEQFF.

The genes are TRBV27 and TRBJ2-3; 10 bases match TRBD2. The CDR3 contains 15 residues. Germline assignment: CDR1 MNHEY and CDR2 SMNVEV (reference sequence). V lost 7 bases and J lost 1; bases outside the gene matches: 5. CDR3 protein: CASTDGLAGTDTQYF. The CDR3 nucleotides are TGTGCCAGCACCGACGGACTAGCGGGCACAGATACGCAGTATTTT.

V is TRBV5-1 and J is TRBJ1-2; D remains ambiguous. V was shortened by 6 bases and J by 7 bases, with 19 bases between the two germline ends. This CDR3 spans 14 amino acids. CDR1 and CDR2 from the germline V gene are SGHRS and YFSETQ. CDR3 in DNA: TGCGCCAGCACCGCGAACGGCGATTTGGGTGGCTACACCTTC. Its translation is CASTANGDLGGYTF.

This chain joins TRBV28 and TRBJ2-7; no clear D gene. Germline V lookup: CDR1 MDHEN, CDR2 SYDVKM. Trimming shortened V by 6 bases and J by 12 bases, and 18 bases separated the two germline ends. This CDR3 region has 12 residues. This chain's CDR3 is CASRSRLEVAYF. CDR3 in DNA: TGTGCCAGCAGATCCCGCCTTGAGGTGGCGTACTTC.

V gene TRBV28 combines with J gene TRBJ2-7; D gene unclear. This CDR3 spans 14 amino acids. Germline lookup yields CDR1 MDHEN and CDR2 SYDVKM. V lost 6 bases and J lost 2, with 14 bases in between. The CDR3 DNA reads TGTGCCAGCAGCGCGTACATTTTTCCCTACGAGCAGTACTTC. It codes for CASSAYIFPYEQYF.

In this sample, this clone turned up once. The chain couples TRBV11-2 to TRBJ1-6; no reliable D call. The germline V and J ends were trimmed by 5 bases and 5 bases, with 10 bases remaining between them. The CDR3 totals 14 residues. Germline-derived CDR1 and CDR2 are SGHAT and FQNNGV. The CDR3 loop is CASSQIMNNSPLHF. CDR3 nucleotide sequence: TGTGCCAGCAGCCAGATAATGAATAATTCACCCCTCCACTTT.

The gene calls are TRBV19 and TRBJ2-7, with 7 bases matching TRBD1. There are 14 residues in the CDR3. The germline V gene encodes CDR1 LNHDA and CDR2 SQIVND (reference sequence). V shed 1 base and J 0 bases; nucleotides not matched to a gene: 0. DNA for the CDR3: TGTGCCAGTAGTATAGGGACAGGCTCCTACGAGCAGTACTTC. This sequence encodes CASSIGTGSYEQYF.

V gene TRBV4-1 combines with J gene TRBJ2-7; the D call may be TRBD1 or TRBD2 (5 bases each). V lost 4 bases to trimming and J lost 2 bases, with 12 bases between them. The germline gives CDR1 MGHRA, CDR2 YSYEKL. The CDR3 totals 14 residues. In nucleotides, the CDR3 is TGCGCCAGCAGCCCCAGAGGGGTGACCTACGAGCAGTACTTC. This codes for CASSPRGVTYEQYF.

The chain has TRBV7-2 and TRBJ1-3, with D maybe TRBD1 (5 bases). Deletions cut 4 bases from V and 4 bases from J, with 17 bases between. This CDR3 spans 16 amino acids. CDR1 SGHTA and CDR2 FQGNSA come from the germline V gene. CDR3 in DNA: TGTGCCAGCAGCTCCGGGACCGCGAACCTGGGAAACACCATATATTTT. It is translated as CASSSGTANLGNTIYF.

The chain has TRBV9 and TRBJ1-3, with D hard to call. Trimming removed 1 base from V and 2 bases from J, with 7 bases in between. The germline CDR1 and CDR2 sequences are SGDLS and YYNGEE. This CDR3 comprises 14 residues. This CDR3 reads CASSVSRTGNTIYF. The CDR3 DNA reads as TGTGCCAGCAGCGTAAGTCGGACTGGAAACACCATATATTTT.

The J gene is TRBJ1-1, the V gene TRBV7-3; 8 nucleotides line up with TRBD1. Germline-derived CDR1 and CDR2 are SGHTA and FQGTGA. The V and J ends lost 6 bases and 4 bases, in that order; junction bases with no gene match: 7. This CDR3 comprises 14 residues. This CDR3 is CASRTTGGSTEAFF. The CDR3 coding sequence is TGTGCCAGCAGGACTACAGGGGGTTCCACTGAAGCTTTCTTT.

The gene calls are TRBV6-5 and TRBJ1-2; D ambiguous. V gave up 0 bases and J gave up 0 bases, with 11 bases separating them. This CDR3 spans 16 amino acids. The germline CDR1 and CDR2 sequences are MNHEY and SVGAGI. CDR3 protein: CASSYSAMGANYGYTF. CDR3 DNA sequence: TGTGCCAGCAGTTACTCGGCCATGGGAGCTAACTATGGCTACACCTTC.

This sequence joins TRBV4-3 and TRBJ2-1; 9 bases are shared with TRBD2. Germline V gives CDR1 LGHNA, CDR2 YSLEER. The junction had 14 bases not matched to a gene; V was cut back by 0 bases and J by 8 bases. The CDR3 sequence is 18 residues long. CDR3 region: CASSQDIRRGGYMYEQFF. The CDR3 DNA reads as TGCGCCAGCAGCCAAGATATCCGGCGGGGGGGCTATATGTATGAGCAGTTCTTC.

This clone turned up a few times. This chain links TRBV19 with TRBJ1-1, with 10 positions matching TRBD1. The CDR3 runs 15 residues. Germline CDR1 reads LNHDA; CDR2 reads SQIVND (reference sequence). V trimming: 7 bases; J trimming: 6 bases; junction bases outside the gene matches: 11. The CDR3 DNA sequence: TGTGCCAGTAAAAAACCGGGGACAGGGGTGGCTGAAGCTTTCTTT. Translating gives CASKKPGTGVAEAFF.

V and J are TRBV7-6 and TRBJ2-2; D possibly corresponds to TRBD1 (5 bases). Germline CDR1 reads SGHVS; CDR2 reads FNYEAQ. Between the trimmed V and J ends, which lost 5 bases and 6 bases, there was a span of 10 bases. The CDR3 runs 13 residues. This CDR3 is CASSQLGAGELFF. The CDR3 DNA reads as TGTGCCAGCAGCCAGTTAGGGGCCGGGGAGCTGTTTTTT.

CDR3: CASSTRASGGTTEAFF. In nucleotides, the CDR3 is TGTGCCAGCTCAACTAGGGCCAGTGGGGGTACAACTGAAGCTTTCTTT. This chain joins TRBV18 and TRBJ1-1; TRBD1 is a possible D gene (5 bases). The CDR3 extends over 16 amino acids. Germline values: CDR1 KGHSH, CDR2 LQKENI. The V end lost 5 bases, the J end lost 5 bases, and 21 bases lay between the germline ends. The full variable domain, its missing parts supplied by reference TRBV18 and TRBJ1-1, is NAGVMQNPRHLVRRRGQEARLRCSPMKGHSHVYWYRQLPEEGLKFMVYLQKENIIDESGMPKERFSAEFPKEGPSILRIQQVVRGDSAAYFCASSTRASGGTTEAFFGQGTRLTVV.

This sequence joins TRBV5-1 and TRBJ2-5; 13 bases match TRBD2. The J segment lost 5 bases and the V segment lost 0 bases, leaving 7 bases of the junction unmatched. The CDR3 is 17 amino acids. Germline CDR1 and CDR2: SGHRS and YFSETQ. The CDR3 protein is CASSLGGLAGVDETQYF. The CDR3 region has the DNA TGCGCCAGCAGCTTGGGCGGACTAGCGGGAGTGGATGAGACCCAGTACTTC.